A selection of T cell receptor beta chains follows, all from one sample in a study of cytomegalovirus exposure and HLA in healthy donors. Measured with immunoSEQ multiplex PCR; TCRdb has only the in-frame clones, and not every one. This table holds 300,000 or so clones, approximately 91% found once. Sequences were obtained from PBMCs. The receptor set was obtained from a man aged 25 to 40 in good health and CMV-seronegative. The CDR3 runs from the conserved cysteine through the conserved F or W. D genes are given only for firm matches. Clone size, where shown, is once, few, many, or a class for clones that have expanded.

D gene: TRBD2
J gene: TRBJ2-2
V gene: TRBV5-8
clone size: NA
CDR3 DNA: TGTGCCAGCAGATTAGCGGGGGGGCCTGCCGGGGAGCTGTTTTTT
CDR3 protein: CASRLAGGPAGELFF

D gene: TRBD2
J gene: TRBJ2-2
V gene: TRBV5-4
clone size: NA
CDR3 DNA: TGTGCCAGCAGTAGGGGACTAGCGGGGGGACGCGGGGAGCTGTTTTTT
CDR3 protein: CASSRGLAGGRGELFF

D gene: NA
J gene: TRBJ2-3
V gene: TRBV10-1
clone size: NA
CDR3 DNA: TGCGCCAGCAGTGAGTGGGCTAGCACAGATACGCAGTATTTT
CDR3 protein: CASSEWASTDTQYF

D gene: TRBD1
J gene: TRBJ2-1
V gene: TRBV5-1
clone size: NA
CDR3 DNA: TGCGCCAGCAGCTGGCGACAGGGGAGGTACGATGAGCAGTTCTTC
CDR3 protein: CASSWRQGRYDEQFF

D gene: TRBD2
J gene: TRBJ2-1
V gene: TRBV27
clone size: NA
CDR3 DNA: TGTGCCAGCAGTTTTAGACTAGCGGGGGGCCTCAATGAGCAGTTCTTC
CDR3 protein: CASSFRLAGGLNEQFF

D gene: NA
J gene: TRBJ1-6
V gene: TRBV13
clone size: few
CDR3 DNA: TGTGCCAGCAGTCCTCGAGGGTCACCCCTCCACTTT
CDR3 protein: CASSPRGSPLHF

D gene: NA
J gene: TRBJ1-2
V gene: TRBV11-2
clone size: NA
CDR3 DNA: TGTGCCAGCAGCCAGACGACAGATCTCCCTTTATCTAACTATGGCTACACCTTC
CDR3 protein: CASSQTTDLPLSNYGYTF

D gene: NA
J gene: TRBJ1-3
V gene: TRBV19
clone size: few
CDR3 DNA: TGTGCCAGTACCGACAGACGGATCTCTGGAAACACCATATATTTT
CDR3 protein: CASTDRRISGNTIYF

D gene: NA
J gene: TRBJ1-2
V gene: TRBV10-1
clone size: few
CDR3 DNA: TGCGCCAGCAGTGATACGGGGAACTATGGCTACACCTTC
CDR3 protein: CASSDTGNYGYTF

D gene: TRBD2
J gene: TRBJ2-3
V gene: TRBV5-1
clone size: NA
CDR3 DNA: TGCGCCAGCAGCTTGGGACTAGCGGGGGGGCCAGATACGCAGTATTTT
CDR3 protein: CASSLGLAGGPDTQYF

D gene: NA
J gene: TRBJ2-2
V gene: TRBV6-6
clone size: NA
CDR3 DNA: TGTGCCAGCAGTTACGCCGGGACTTTCCTCACCGGGGAGCTGTTTTTT
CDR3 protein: CASSYAGTFLTGELFF

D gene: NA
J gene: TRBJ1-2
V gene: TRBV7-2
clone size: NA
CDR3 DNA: TGTGCCAGCCCGGGGGGTGCTAACTATGGCTACACCTTC
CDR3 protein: CASPGGANYGYTF

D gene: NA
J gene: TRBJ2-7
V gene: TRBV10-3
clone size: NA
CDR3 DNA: TGTGCCATCAGTGGGGCAGGGGTGTACGAGCAGTACTTC
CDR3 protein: CAISGAGVYEQYF

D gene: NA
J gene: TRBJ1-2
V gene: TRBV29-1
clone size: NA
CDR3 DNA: TGCAGCGATAAAAATCTCTATGGCTACACCTTC
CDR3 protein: CSDKNLYGYTF

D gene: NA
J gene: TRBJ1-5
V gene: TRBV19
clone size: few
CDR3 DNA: TGTGCCAGTAGTATAAGACAGGTAGGTGGCAATCAGCCCCAGCATTTT
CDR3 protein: CASSIRQVGGNQPQHF

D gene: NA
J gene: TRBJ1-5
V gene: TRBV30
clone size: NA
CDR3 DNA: TGTGCCTGGAGTGCCTCGTATGGCAATCAGCCCCAGCATTTT
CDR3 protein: CAWSASYGNQPQHF

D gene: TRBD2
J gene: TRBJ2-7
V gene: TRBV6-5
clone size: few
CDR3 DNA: TGTGCCAGCAGTGCCGGGACTAGGTATGAGCAGTACTTC
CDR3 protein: CASSAGTRYEQYF

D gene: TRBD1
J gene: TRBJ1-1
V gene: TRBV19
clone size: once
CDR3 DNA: TGTGCCAGTAGTTACGACAGGGAATCGGCTGAAGCTTTCTTT
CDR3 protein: CASSYDRESAEAFF

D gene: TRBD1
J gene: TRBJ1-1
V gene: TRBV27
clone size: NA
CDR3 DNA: TGTGCCAGCAGTCCTCTGAGACAGGGGCTTGTGAACACTGAAGCTTTCTTT
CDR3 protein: CASSPLRQGLVNTEAFF

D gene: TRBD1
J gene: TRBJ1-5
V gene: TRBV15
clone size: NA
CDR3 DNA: TGTGCCACCAGCGCAACCTCTACCGGGACAGGGCAGGTAGTTCAGCCCCAGCATTTT
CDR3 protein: CATSATSTGTGQVVQPQHF

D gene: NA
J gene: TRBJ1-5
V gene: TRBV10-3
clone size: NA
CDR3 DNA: TGTGCCATCAGTGAGTCGGCAGGGAATAGCAATCAGCCCCAGCATTTT
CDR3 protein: CAISESAGNSNQPQHF

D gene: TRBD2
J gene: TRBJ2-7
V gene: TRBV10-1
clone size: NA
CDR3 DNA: TGCGCCAGCAGTGATTCGTTGTGGCGCGGGGGCTCCTACGAGCAGTACTTC
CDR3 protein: CASSDSLWRGGSYEQYF

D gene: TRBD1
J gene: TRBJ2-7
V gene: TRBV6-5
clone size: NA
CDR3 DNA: TGTGCCAGCAGTTACCTTGGACAGGAAACCTACGAGCAGTACTTC
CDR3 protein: CASSYLGQETYEQYF

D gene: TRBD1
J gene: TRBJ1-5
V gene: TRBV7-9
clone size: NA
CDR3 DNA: TGTGCCAGCAGCTTAGTTGGGACAGGGGGCTACAGCAATCAGCCCCAGCATTTT
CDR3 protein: CASSLVGTGGYSNQPQHF

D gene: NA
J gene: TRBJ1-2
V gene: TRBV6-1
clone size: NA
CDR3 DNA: TGTGCCAGCAGTTTCAAAAACTATGGCTACACCTTC
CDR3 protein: CASSFKNYGYTF

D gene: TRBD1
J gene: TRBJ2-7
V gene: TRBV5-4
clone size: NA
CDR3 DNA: TGTGCCAGCAGCTTAGCCGACAGGGTCGGCGAGCAGTACTTC
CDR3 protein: CASSLADRVGEQYF

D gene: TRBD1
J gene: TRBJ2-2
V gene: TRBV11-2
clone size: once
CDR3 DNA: TGTGCCAGCAGCCGTAGACAGGACAGGGGTCCCACCGGGGAGCTGTTTTTT
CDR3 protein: CASSRRQDRGPTGELFF

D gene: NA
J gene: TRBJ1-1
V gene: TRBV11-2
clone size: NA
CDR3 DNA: TGTGCCAGCAGCTCCCGCCGGGGTAGTTTTGACACTGAAGCTTTCTTT
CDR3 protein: CASSSRRGSFDTEAFF

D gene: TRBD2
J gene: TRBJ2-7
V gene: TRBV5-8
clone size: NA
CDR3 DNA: TGTGCCAGCAGCTTGGTAGCGGGGGGGCCCTACGAGCAGTACTTC
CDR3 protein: CASSLVAGGPYEQYF

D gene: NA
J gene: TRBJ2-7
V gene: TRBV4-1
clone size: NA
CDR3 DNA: TGCGCCAGCAGCCAAGCCCCCGGTTACGAGCAGTACTTC
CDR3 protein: CASSQAPGYEQYF

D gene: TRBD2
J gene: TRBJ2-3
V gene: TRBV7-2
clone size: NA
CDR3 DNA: TGTGCCAGCAGCCCACCTAGCGGGGGGGCGGATACGCAGTATTTT
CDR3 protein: CASSPPSGGADTQYF

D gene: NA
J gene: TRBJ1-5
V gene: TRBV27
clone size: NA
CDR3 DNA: TGTGCCAGCAGTTTACGAGGTGCCAATCAGCCCCAGCATTTT
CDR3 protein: CASSLRGANQPQHF

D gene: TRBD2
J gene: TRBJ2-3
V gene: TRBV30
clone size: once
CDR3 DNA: TGTGCCTGGAAGGTCGGGGGGGCTGATACGCAGTATTTT
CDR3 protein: CAWKVGGADTQYF